This T cell receptor beta chain derives from a study of shared clonotypes between healthy human individuals. Study overall: A few men and a couple of women, aged 18 to 49, were donors.

Study-wide results and limits: Rarefaction indicated that sorted-subset sequencing remained incomplete although depth was large.

Worth noting for this clone: The target antigen is unknown.

Repertoires were generated with immunoSEQ multiplex PCR, while TCRdb's copy carries only in-frame clones and drops some. This sample has 740,000 or so clones, with around four fifths found just once. The sequenced sample was memory CD4+ T cells sorted from blood. The sample's subset: CD45RA-negative fraction. The receptor comes from a woman under 40 in good health.

The CDR3 DNA follows: TGTGCCAGCAGAAGTAACTCTGGAAACACCATATATTTT. Protein product: CASRSNSGNTIYF. This chain uses TRBV6-5 with TRBJ1-3; the D is unclear. This CDR3 is built from 13 residues. Trimming left V 6 bases short and J 0 bases short, with 6 bases between. The germline CDR1 and CDR2 sequences are MNHEY and SVGAGI.